Shown below are 22 T cell receptor beta chains from a single sample sequenced in a study of cytomegalovirus exposure and HLA in healthy donors. A multiplex PCR was run with 60 Vbeta primers and 13 Jbeta primers. TCRdb's table, derived via immunoSEQ multiplex PCR, lists solely in-frame clones and lacks some. The repertoire has 100,000 to 120,000 clones, approximately 82% of them found once; the top ten carry approximately 8%. The sequenced material came from PBMCs. These receptors came from a man aged 40-49 years in good health and CMV-seropositive.

The CDR3 region is CASSLPGSWEQYF. CDR3 sequence (DNA): TGTGCCAGCAGCTTACCCGGTTCGTGGGAGCAGTACTTC. This sequence joins TRBV7-9 and TRBJ2-7, with D hard to call. The CDR3 totals 13 residues. Trimming stripped 2 bases from V and 7 bases from J, with 12 bases between. Looked up from germline, CDR1 is SEHNR and CDR2 is FQNEAQ (reference sequence).

This clone was recorded a few times. This rearrangement joins TRBV5-1 to TRBJ2-1; 12 bases map to TRBD2. The V and J ends lost 4 bases and 3 bases, in that order; junction bases with no gene match: 5. Germline V lookup: CDR1 SGHRS, CDR2 YFSETQ. The CDR3 runs 16 residues. In nucleotides, the CDR3 is TGCGCCAGCAGCCCCAAGACTAGCGGGGGCTACAATGAGCAGTTCTTC. Amino acids: CASSPKTSGGYNEQFF.

This chain connects TRBV21-1 to TRBJ2-5; TRBD1 was called by the table and not checked on the DNA. TRBV21-1 has pseudogene status. CDR3 size: 14 residues. The CDR3, as DNA: TGTGCCAGCAGCCGGGACAGGGGGCTAGAGACCCAGTACTTC. It is translated as CASSRDRGLETQYF.

The chain joins TRBV2 to TRBJ2-1, with 12 bases that match TRBD1. The CDR3 contains 14 residues. Trimming at V came to 8 bases and at J to 7 bases, leaving 6 bases not matched to a gene. Germline V CDR1 and CDR2: SNHLY, FYNNEI. CDR3 coding DNA: TGTGCCAGCTCCCGGGACAGGGGGCAGAATGAGCAGTTCTTC. This sequence encodes CASSRDRGQNEQFF. Looking up the rest from reference TRBV2 and TRBJ2-1 gives the full variable domain: EPEVTQTPSHQVTQMGQEVILRCVPISNHLYFYWYRQILGQKVEFLVSFYNNEISEKSEIFDDQFSVERPDGSNFTLKIRSTKLEDSAMYFCASSRDRGQNEQFFGPGTRLTVL.

J is TRBJ2-1 and V is TRBV12-5; 15 bases align to TRBD2. Germline V gene data show CDR1 as LGHNT and CDR2 as FRNRAP. Trimming took 1 base from V and 3 from J; bases not matched to a gene: 10. CDR3 size: 20 residues. CDR3 nucleotide sequence: TGTGCTAGTGGTTTGGCCCCGGGACTAGCGGGAGGAGAAGTCTACAATGAGCAGTTCTTC. It yields the protein CASGLAPGLAGGEVYNEQFF.

This sequence joins TRBV11-3 and TRBJ1-1; D perhaps matches TRBD1 (6 bases). This CDR3 spans 15 amino acids. Per the germline V gene, CDR1 is SGHNT and CDR2 is YENEEA. The V end was cut by 3 bases, the J end by 3 bases, with 14 bases between. The CDR3 DNA reads TGTGCCAGCAGCTTCGGGGGGCTCAGCCACACTGAAGCTTTCTTT. It translates to CASSFGGLSHTEAFF.

J is TRBJ2-7 and V is TRBV11-2; 10 nucleotides line up with TRBD2. This CDR3 region has 15 residues. Trimming took 5 bases from V and 0 from J; bases not matched to a gene: 4. Germline V gives CDR1 SGHAT, CDR2 FQNNGV. As DNA, the CDR3 is TGTGCCAGCAGCCTGAGCGGGGGGGTCTCCTACGAGCAGTACTTC. Its protein product is CASSLSGGVSYEQYF.

The J gene is TRBJ2-1, the V gene TRBV4-1, with a tentative D call TRBD2 (6 bases). The CDR3 runs to 16 residues. The germline V gene encodes CDR1 MGHRA and CDR2 YSYEKL. V lost 0 bases to trimming and J lost 7 bases, with 16 bases between them. For the CDR3, the DNA is TGCGCCAGCAGCCAAGAGGGTGCCGGGACTCGAAATGAGCAGTTCTTC. It yields the protein CASSQEGAGTRNEQFF.

The chain combines TRBV7-2 with TRBJ1-5, with D uncertain. The CDR3 consists of 17 residues. Germline CDR1 is SGHTA and CDR2 is FQGNSA. The ends were cut back, 5 bases at V and 0 bases at J, with 17 bases in the middle. CDR3 sequence (DNA): TGTGCCAGCAGCCCCTCGGAGGGCCTAATTAGCAATCAGCCCCAGCATTTT. Translated, it gives CASSPSEGLISNQPQHF.

The rearrangement links TRBV7-2 to TRBJ1-2; 7 nucleotides match TRBD1. J lost 6 bases, V lost 4 bases, and 8 bases had no gene match. The CDR3 length is 14 residues. CDR1 is SGHTA and CDR2 is FQGNSA in the germline V gene. CDR3 amino acids: CASSSPGQRDGYTF. The CDR3, as DNA: TGTGCCAGCAGCTCGCCGGGACAGCGAGATGGCTACACCTTC. Using reference TRBV7-2 and TRBJ1-2 for the parts outside the CDR3, the full variable domain is GAGVSQSPSNKVTEKGKDVELRCDPISGHTALYWYRQSLGQGLEFLIYFQGNSAPDKSGLPSDRFSAERTGGSVSTLTIQRTQQEDSAVYLCASSSPGQRDGYTFGSGTRLTVV.

The CDR3 reads CASTDRGPSTDTQYF. The CDR3 DNA sequence: TGTGCCAGTACGGACAGGGGGCCCAGCACAGATACGCAGTATTTT. The V call is TRBV19, the J call TRBJ2-3; 11 bases align to TRBD1. V was pared by 7 bases and J by 0 bases, with 3 bases of the junction left unmatched. The CDR3 has 15 amino acids. Per germline, CDR1 LNHDA and CDR2 SQIVND (reference sequence).

The table lists this clone with a count of one. The chain has TRBV5-1 and TRBJ2-3; maybe TRBD2 (6 bases). Trimming pared 2 bases from V and 4 bases from J, leaving 14 bases between. This CDR3 is built from 15 residues. Germline loops: CDR1 SGHRS, CDR2 YFSETQ. The DNA of the CDR3 is TGCGCCAGCAGCTTATTGCCCGGGACTGCAGATACGCAGTATTTT. Translated: CASSLLPGTADTQYF.

With respect to this clone: The junction departs from germline at one end; a sequencing error may be responsible. Additional DNA sequences in this sample encode the identical CDR3. V and J are TRBV4-2 and TRBJ2-1, with 9 bases lining up with TRBD1. This CDR3 is built from 16 residues. Germline CDR1 is LGHNA and CDR2 is YNFKEQ. As DNA, the CDR3 is TGTGCTAGCAGCCAACAAAACAGGGGGCGGCGAAATGAGCAGTTCTTC. Protein: CASSQQNRGRRNEQFF.

This chain joins TRBV6-6 and TRBJ1-2, with D unresolved. The CDR3 has 15 amino acids. Germline V gene lookup returns CDR1 MNHNY and CDR2 SVGAGI (reference sequence). The V and J ends lost 0 bases and 3 bases respectively, with 11 bases between them. CDR3 DNA: TGTGCCAGCAGTTACTCGTGGCAGGCTGACTATGGCTACACCTTC. It codes for CASSYSWQADYGYTF.

A remark on this clone: The junction shows a germline mismatch at one end, possibly a read error. The chain joins TRBV7-7 to TRBJ2-2; D is unresolved. The V gene's germline CDR1 is SSHAT and CDR2 FNYEAQ (reference sequence). The CDR3 loop spans 13 amino acids. The CDR3 loop is CASSPSRPGELFF. The CDR3, as DNA: TGTGCTAGCAGCCCCTCGCGGCCCGGGGAGCTGTTTTTT.

The chain has TRBV9 and TRBJ2-7; maybe TRBD2 (5 bases). Trimming pared 0 bases from V and 9 bases from J, leaving 16 bases between. CDR3 size: 14 residues. Germline values: CDR1 SGDLS, CDR2 YYNGEE. The CDR3 region has the DNA TGTGCCAGCAGCGTAGACCTACAAGGAGGCGGGCAGTACTTC. Protein product: CASSVDLQGGGQYF.

The V and J genes are TRBV29-1 and TRBJ2-1; D is possibly TRBD2 (5 bases). V was cut by 1 base and J by 6 bases, with 13 bases left in between. Germline V gives CDR1 SQVTM, CDR2 ANQGSEA. CDR3 size: 14 residues. The CDR3: CSVEVLRDSNEQFF. The CDR3 DNA follows: TGCAGCGTTGAAGTTCTACGGGATTCCAATGAGCAGTTCTTC.

This chain connects TRBV5-1 to TRBJ2-5; D gene ambiguous. Germline V gene data show CDR1 as SGHRS and CDR2 as YFSETQ. This CDR3 spans 13 amino acids. Deletions cut 1 base from V and 2 bases from J, with 6 bases between. The CDR3 is CASSLFPQETQYF. CDR3 nucleotide sequence: TGCGCCAGCAGCTTGTTCCCTCAAGAGACCCAGTACTTC.

This clone came up once. J is TRBJ1-1 and V is TRBV10-3; no clear D gene. V was pared by 8 bases and J by 2 bases, with 6 bases between. The germline CDR1 and CDR2 sequences are ENHRY and SYGVKD. CDR3 length equals 11 residues. The CDR3 region has the DNA TGTGCCATCTGGGCTAACACTGAAGCTTTCTTT. Its protein product is CAIWANTEAFF.

The sample holds a few counts of this clone. The rearrangement joins TRBV6-1 to TRBJ2-1; 12 bases match TRBD2. The CDR3 runs 15 residues. Trimming removed 7 bases from V and 8 bases from J; junction bases left unmatched: 9. The germline V gene has CDR1 MNHNS and CDR2 SASEGT. Here the CDR3 DNA reads TGTGCCAGCACGCCTCTAGCGGGGGGGCCCGATGAGCAGTTCTTC. As protein: CASTPLAGGPDEQFF.

CDR3 region: CASSFLQGYNTEAFF. CDR3 nucleotide sequence: TGTGCCAGCAGTTTCTTGCAGGGATACAACACTGAAGCTTTCTTT. The V call is TRBV27, the J call TRBJ1-1; possible D gene TRBD1, 5 bases. CDR1 and CDR2 from the germline V gene are MNHEY and SMNVEV (reference sequence). The CDR3 has 15 residues. Trimming stripped 3 bases from V and 2 bases from J, with 13 bases between.

This clone was seen a few times. The chain carries TRBV7-8 and TRBJ2-5; 7 nucleotides match TRBD2. Germline V gene data show CDR1 as SGHVS and CDR2 as FQNEAQ. This CDR3 has 19 amino acids. Unmatched junction bases numbered 17, after V lost 1 base and J lost 3 bases. This chain's CDR3 is CASSLGAGSSGLLKETQYF. The CDR3 bases are TGTGCCAGCAGCTTAGGGGCAGGGAGTTCGGGACTATTAAAAGAGACCCAGTACTTC.